This TCR beta chain was found in a study of T-cell reconstitution after alpha-beta-depleted transplantation in children. Trimming removed 3 bases from V and 3 bases from J, with 13 bases in between. There are 14 residues in the CDR3. Germline assignment: CDR1 DFQATT and CDR2 SNEGSKA (reference sequence). There are many counts of this clonotype. Preparation of the TCRbeta library was carried out with unique molecular identifiers. A single record per CDR3 protein comes from TCRdb applying MiXCR to the PCR reads. This sample has 70,000 to 95,000 distinct CDR3 sequences, with 9% to 15% found just once. The chain joins TRBV20-1 to TRBJ2-3; no clear D gene. The source material was PBMCs from the stem cell graft donor, sampled from the stem cell graft. This receptor was taken from a human donor who donated a stem cell graft to a child with inherited bone marrow failure. CDR3 residues: CSASSLIGTDTQYF. For the CDR3, the DNA is TGCAGTGCTAGTTCCCTGATAGGGACAGATACGCAGTATTTT.